The 2 T cell receptor beta chains presented below share a single source sample, sequenced in a study of blood T cell repertoires in COVID-19 (dated by TCRdb to the early 2020s). Library method: the immunoSEQ multiplex PCR assay. Drawn from immuneACCESS, this table holds only the in-frame rearrangements with V and J called that TCRdb kept. Clones are partly lost; checked studies trace under half to an unresolved V gene and leave the rest unexplained. This sample gives 80,000 to 95,000 clones in total; around 84% of them show up just once. The ten largest clones capture 20% to 25% of the sample. Source material: peripheral blood. The receptors come from a woman of 80 years or more in a cohort sampled during active or convalescent COVID-19.

The V gene is TRBV11-2, the J gene TRBJ1-1; TRBD1 might be the D (6 bases). The CDR3 loop spans 13 amino acids. Between the trimmed V and J ends, which lost 1 base and 5 bases, there was a span of 8 bases. Germline V lookup: CDR1 SGHAT, CDR2 FQNNGV. CDR3 amino acids: CASSLGRGTEAFF. In DNA, the CDR3 is TGTGCCAGCAGCTTAGGCAGGGGAACTGAAGCTTTCTTT.

This chain joins TRBV5-6 and TRBJ2-5, with 10 bases aligning to TRBD2. Per the germline V gene, CDR1 is SGHDT and CDR2 is YYEEEE. V lost 3 bases to trimming and J lost 1 base; unmatched junction nucleotides: 6. The CDR3 loop spans 16 amino acids. The CDR3 loop reads CASSSWTSGSQETQYF. The CDR3 DNA follows: TGTGCCAGCAGCTCTTGGACTAGCGGAAGCCAAGAGACCCAGTACTTC.